These 5 T cell receptor beta chains were sequenced from one sample in a study of cytomegalovirus exposure and HLA in healthy donors. The PCR used 60 Vbeta and 13 Jbeta primers. Sequenced by immunoSEQ multiplex PCR; TCRdb stores in-frame clones only, minus some. The table shows roughly 180,000 clones, with approximately 86% occurring only once. The sequencing input was PBMCs. The receptors derive from a male donor in good health and CMV-seronegative.

The chain carries TRBV4-2 and TRBJ2-7; TRBD1 matches at 9 bases. The CDR3 has 15 residues. V lost 0 bases, J lost 3 bases, and 3 bases stayed unmatched. Looked up from germline, CDR1 is LGHNA and CDR2 is YNFKEQ. The DNA for the CDR3 is TGTGCCAGCAGCCAAGAACAGGGGGCTAACTACGAGCAGTACTTC. It yields the protein CASSQEQGANYEQYF.

V usage is TRBV19 and J usage is TRBJ2-7, with TRBD1 identical over 8 bases. The CDR3 consists of 15 residues. The germline V gene has CDR1 LNHDA and CDR2 SQIVND (reference sequence). With 4 bases clipped from V and 0 bases from J, the junction kept 5 bases outside the gene matches. CDR3 in amino acids: CASSNGQGSSYEQYF. The CDR3 DNA reads TGTGCCAGTAGTAACGGACAGGGAAGCTCCTACGAGCAGTACTTC.

The chain carries TRBV10-3 and TRBJ2-3, with a weak D call TRBD2 (6 bases). Trimming shortened V by 7 bases and J by 0 bases, and 14 bases separated the two germline ends. The CDR3 has 15 amino acids. CDR1 and CDR2 from the germline V gene are ENHRY and SYGVKD. The CDR3 spells CAITSGSGSTDTQYF. CDR3 sequence (DNA): TGTGCCATCACGAGTGGTAGCGGTAGCACAGATACGCAGTATTTT.

The CDR3, as DNA: TGTGCCAGCAGCTTAGGAGGCATACAAGAGACCCAGTACTTC. As protein: CASSLGGIQETQYF. The V gene is TRBV7-2, the J gene TRBJ2-5; D not certain. CDR3 size: 14 residues. The germline V gene encodes CDR1 SGHTA and CDR2 FQGNSA. V was pared by 1 base and J by 2 bases, with 8 bases between.

V usage is TRBV5-1 and J usage is TRBJ2-1, with D perhaps TRBD1 (7 bases). CDR1 is SGHRS, CDR2 YFSETQ, per germline. V gave up 0 bases and J gave up 0 bases, with 10 bases separating them. The CDR3 is 16 amino acids. CDR3 in DNA: TGCGCCAGCAGCTTGGCAGGGGGGCCCTCCTACAATGAGCAGTTCTTC. Its translation: CASSLAGGPSYNEQFF.